This T cell receptor beta chain was identified during a study of beta chain features in type 1 diabetes. Study conclusions and caveats: Insertions were fewer and deletions more numerous at VDJ junctions in type 1 diabetes patients.

Germline V CDR1 and CDR2: MDHEN, SYDVKM. The CDR3 sequence is 14 residues long. The J segment lost 1 base and the V segment lost 5 bases, leaving 2 bases of the junction unmatched. Each of the CD4+ naive, central memory, regulatory and stem cell-like memory populations was sorted via CD45RO/CCR7/CD25/CD127/CD95/CD27. The purity of all sorted populations exceeded 95%. What was sequenced were expressed TCRB transcripts, since all of the isolated RNA had been reverse transcribed. There were some 3.6 million reads on average in the naive, central memory and regulatory T cell samples. The assay was immunoSEQ multiplex PCR, and TCRdb's table has in-frame clones only and misses some. This sample has some 900,000 clones, with 15% to 20% found just once. Comments on this clone: The antigen remains unidentified.

The specimen was naive CD4+ T cells from blood. This receptor was identified in a woman aged 18-35 years in good health. The chain links TRBV28 to TRBJ1-1; 9 bases match TRBD1. The CDR3 DNA reads as TGTGCCAGCAGTAGGGGACAGGGGAACACTGAAGCTTTCTTT. The encoded protein is CASSRGQGNTEAFF.